These 19 T cell receptor beta chains came from one sample sequenced in a study of Graves' ophthalmopathy and Graves' hyperthyroidism. Amplified TCR beta CDR3 regions were obtained using RNA transcripts as template. RT-PCR was first run with HTBI primers, then multiplex PCR in a second round. TCRdb fed the multiplex PCR reads into MiXCR, producing one record per CDR3 protein. The data show hundreds of thousands of distinct CDR3 sequences, under 25% seen once. The sequenced sample was peripheral blood. The receptor set was obtained from a woman between 18 and 29 years old with stable Graves' hyperthyroidism.

In this sample, this clonotype turned up many times. The rearrangement uses TRBV20-1 and TRBJ2-5; 10 bases match TRBD2. V lost 6 bases and J lost 5; bases outside the gene matches: 15. Germline CDR1 and CDR2: DFQATT and SNEGSKA (reference sequence). This CDR3 has 16 amino acids. CDR3 DNA sequence: TGCAGTGCCGTCGGGGCTAGCGGGAGTATCGTGGAGACCCAGTACTTC. Translated, it gives CSAVGASGSIVETQYF.

This clonotype was seen more than once but under ten times. This sequence joins TRBV3-1 and TRBJ1-1; weak D call: TRBD1 (6 bases). V lost 6 bases and J 2 bases, leaving 13 bases between the germline ends. This CDR3 region has 14 residues. The germline V gene has CDR1 LGHDT and CDR2 YNNKEL (reference sequence). The CDR3 is CASRKGEINTEAFF. The CDR3 DNA is TGTGCCAGCAGAAAGGGGGAAATTAACACTGAAGCTTTCTTT.

The chain's CDR3 is CASSLGGGASYEQYF. The CDR3 coding sequence is TGTGCCAGCAGTTTGGGCGGGGGGGCCTCCTACGAGCAGTACTTC. The chain employs TRBV27 and TRBJ2-7, with 9 nucleotides matching TRBD2. Trimming removed 3 bases from V and 0 bases from J; junction bases left unmatched: 3. Germline loops: CDR1 MNHEY, CDR2 SMNVEV (reference sequence). This CDR3 region has 15 residues.

At least ten counts were recorded for this clonotype. V gene TRBV7-8 combines with J gene TRBJ2-7; 9 nucleotides line up with TRBD2. This CDR3 has 14 amino acids. With V trimmed by 4 bases and J by 7 bases, 8 bases remained unmatched. Germline CDR1 and CDR2: SGHVS and FQNEAQ. For the CDR3, the DNA is TGTGCCAGCAGCTCGGCGGGGGGGGGAGGTGAGCAGTACTTC. As protein: CASSSAGGGGEQYF.

This clonotype occurred many times. The genes are TRBV12-5 and TRBJ1-1; D is possibly TRBD1 (6 bases). Germline V gene sequence: CDR1 LGHNT, CDR2 FRNRAP. The CDR3 runs to 13 residues. V was cut by 4 bases and J by 7 bases, with 13 bases left in between. CDR3 sequence reads: CASGYDRTVEAFF. In DNA, the CDR3 is TGTGCTAGTGGTTACGATCGGACAGTTGAAGCTTTCTTT.

There are many counts of this clonotype. This rearrangement joins TRBV10-2 to TRBJ1-6; D gene unclear. Germline CDR1 reads WSHSY; CDR2 reads SAAADI. Between the trimmed V and J ends, which lost 5 bases and 14 bases, there was a span of 16 bases. The CDR3 is 13 residues long. DNA of the CDR3: TGCGCCAGCAGTCCCCGACCGAATTTGGCCCTCCACTTT. As protein: CASSPRPNLALHF.

The table lists this clonotype with many counts. V gene TRBV12-3 or TRBV12-4 combines with J gene TRBJ2-7; 8 bases match TRBD1. Germline trimming cut 8 bases from V and 3 bases from J; bases unmatched to any gene: 6. The CDR3 runs to 13 residues. Written as DNA, the CDR3 is TGTGCCAGCCACGACAGGGGCAACTACGAGCAGTACTTC. This encodes CASHDRGNYEQYF.

This clonotype was detected many times. In DNA, the CDR3 is TGTGCCAGCAGTGGACAGTTTCAAGAGACCCAGTACTTC. Translation gives CASSGQFQETQYF. This sequence joins TRBV6-1 and TRBJ2-5; possibly TRBD1 for D (5 bases). Germline V lookup: CDR1 MNHNS, CDR2 SASEGT. V lost 4 bases and J 2 bases, leaving 8 bases between the germline ends. There are 13 residues in the CDR3.

V and J are TRBV7-3 and TRBJ2-5, with 8 bases that match TRBD2. Germline values: CDR1 SGHTA, CDR2 FQGTGA. CDR3 size: 15 residues. V lost 5 bases, J lost 2 bases, and 7 bases stayed unmatched. The CDR3 loop is CASSPRAGGQETQYF. For the CDR3, the DNA is TGTGCCAGCAGCCCCAGGGCGGGGGGACAAGAGACCCAGTACTTC.

This clonotype has at least ten counts. The chain links TRBV12-3 or TRBV12-4 to TRBJ2-5; possible D gene TRBD2, 5 bases. The CDR3 is made up of 13 amino acids. V lost 6 bases and J lost 5, with 13 bases in between. The CDR3 here is CASSNTRWETQYF. For the CDR3, the DNA is TGTGCCAGCAGCAATACTAGGTGGGAGACCCAGTACTTC.

The chain uses TRBV6-5 and TRBJ2-7; D is unresolved. Germline assignment: CDR1 MNHEY and CDR2 SVGAGI. The CDR3 has 13 amino acids. V was clipped by 4 bases and J by 6 bases, with 13 bases between them. CDR3 protein: CASSSTSGSEQYF. CDR3 in DNA: TGTGCCAGCAGTTCTACCTCAGGTTCCGAGCAGTACTTC.

This clonotype was counted ten times or more. The gene calls are TRBV4-3 and TRBJ2-2, with 7 bases that match TRBD2. J was trimmed by 16 bases and V by 0 bases; bases with no gene match: 14. This CDR3 is built from 15 residues. Germline assignment: CDR1 LGHNA and CDR2 YSLEER. The CDR3 coding sequence is TGCGCCAGCAGCCAAGATTTAGCGGGCGCTGCTGTCCAGTTTTTT. Protein product: CASSQDLAGAAVQFF.

This clonotype came up many times. J is TRBJ1-6 and V is TRBV27; D may be TRBD1 (5 bases). The CDR3 sequence is 13 residues long. Looked up from germline, CDR1 is MNHEY and CDR2 is SMNVEV (reference sequence). V lost 9 bases to trimming and J lost 7 bases, with 13 bases between them. The CDR3 reads CARTPKGNSPLHF. The CDR3 DNA sequence: TGTGCCAGGACCCCTAAGGGGAATTCACCCCTCCACTTT.

This clonotype was seen many times. The V and J genes are TRBV29-1 and TRBJ2-5; TRBD1 agrees at 7 bases. Unmatched junction bases numbered 9, after V lost 6 bases and J lost 2 bases. This CDR3 is built from 14 residues. Per the germline V gene, CDR1 is SQVTM and CDR2 is ANQGSEA. CDR3 residues: CSVAIGQVQETQYF. CDR3 DNA sequence: TGCAGCGTCGCCATCGGACAGGTACAAGAGACCCAGTACTTC.

This clonotype was counted many times. The gene calls are TRBV7-9 and TRBJ2-7; TRBD2 matches 9 bases. Germline V gene data show CDR1 as SEHNR and CDR2 as FQNEAQ (reference sequence). This CDR3 is built from 15 residues. V trimming: 2 bases; J trimming: 4 bases; junction bases outside the gene matches: 6. The CDR3 is CASSLTGLAIYEQYF. The CDR3 DNA is TGTGCCAGCAGCTTAACCGGACTAGCGATTTACGAGCAGTACTTC.

This clonotype was detected only a few times. This chain joins TRBV4-3 and TRBJ2-2; D is unresolved. Trimming took 0 bases from V and 0 from J, leaving 8 bases between them. The CDR3 runs to 16 residues. The germline V gene has CDR1 LGHNA and CDR2 YSLEER. In DNA form, the CDR3 reads TGCGCCAGCAGCCAAGACCCAGGCGCGAACACCGGGGAGCTGTTTTTT. This sequence encodes CASSQDPGANTGELFF.

The chain recombines TRBV18 with TRBJ1-2, with D perhaps TRBD1 (5 bases). Trimming removed 0 bases at V and 4 bases at J, with 12 bases between. The CDR3 contains 15 residues. Germline V gene lookup returns CDR1 KGHSH and CDR2 LQKENI. CDR3 sequence: CASSPPQGPGYGYTF. CDR3 in DNA: TGTGCCAGCTCACCACCCCAGGGTCCGGGCTATGGCTACACCTTC.

This chain uses TRBV2 with TRBJ2-7, with D possibly being TRBD1 (6 bases). The length of the CDR3 is 14 residues. CDR1 SNHLY and CDR2 FYNNEI come from the germline V gene. Trimming removed 7 bases at V and 1 base at J, with 14 bases between. In DNA form, the CDR3 reads TGTGCCAGCACAGGGGTCTCTATTTCCTACGAGCAGTACTTC. Amino acids: CASTGVSISYEQYF.

This clonotype has ten or more counts. The chain combines TRBV4-3 with TRBJ2-2; maybe TRBD2 (6 bases). The germline V and J ends were trimmed by 5 bases and 1 base, with 11 bases remaining between them. The CDR3 consists of 15 residues. Germline CDR1 is LGHNA and CDR2 is YSLEER. CDR3 DNA: TGCGCCAGCAGCTCCGGGACTTTGAACACCGGGGAGCTGTTTTTT. This sequence encodes CASSSGTLNTGELFF.